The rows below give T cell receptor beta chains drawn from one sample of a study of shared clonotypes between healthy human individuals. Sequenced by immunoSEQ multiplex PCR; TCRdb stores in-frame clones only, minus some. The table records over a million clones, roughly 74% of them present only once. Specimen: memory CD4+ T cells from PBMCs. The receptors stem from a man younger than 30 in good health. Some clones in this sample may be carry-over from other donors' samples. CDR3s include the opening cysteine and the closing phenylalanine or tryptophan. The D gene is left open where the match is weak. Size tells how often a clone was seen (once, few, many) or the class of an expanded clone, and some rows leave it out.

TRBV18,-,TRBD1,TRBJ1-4,TGTGCCAGCTCACAATGGACAGGGGCCCCCGCAACTAATGAAAAACTGTTTTTT,CASSQWTGAPATNEKLFF
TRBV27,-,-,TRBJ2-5,TGTGCCACTTCCCGTCGGGGAGAAGAGACCCAGTACTTC,CATSRRGEETQYF
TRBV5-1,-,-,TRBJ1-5,TGCGCCAGCAGCTTGGAGGGCAGCTACAATCAGCCCCAGCATTTT,CASSLEGSYNQPQHF
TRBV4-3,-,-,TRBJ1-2,TGCGCCAGCAGCCAAGATCCCTCTAACTATGGCTACACCTTC,CASSQDPSNYGYTF
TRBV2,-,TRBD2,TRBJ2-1,TGTGCCAGCAGTGAAGCGTCTAGCGGAACTGAGCAGTTCTTC,CASSEASSGTEQFF
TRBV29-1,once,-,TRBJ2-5,TGCAGCGTTGAGGACGTGACAAGGGAGACCCAGTACTTC,CSVEDVTRETQYF
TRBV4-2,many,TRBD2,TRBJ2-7,TGTGCCAGCAGCCAAGTAGCGACTAGCGGGAGTAGCGAGCAGTACTTC,CASSQVATSGSSEQYF
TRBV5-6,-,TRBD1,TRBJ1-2,TGTGCCAGCAGCTTGACAGGGGTTGGCTACACCTTC,CASSLTGVGYTF
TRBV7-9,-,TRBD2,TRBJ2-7,TGTGCCAGCAGCCTAGGCGGCGCGGGAGGGAAGTACGAGCAGTACTTC,CASSLGGAGGKYEQYF
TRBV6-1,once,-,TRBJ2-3,TGTGCCAGTACGGGGTCCGTTTACACAGATACGCAGTATTTT,CASTGSVYTDTQYF
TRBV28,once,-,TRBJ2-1,TGTGCCAGCACCCTGCACGGCTACAATGAGCAGTTCTTC,CASTLHGYNEQFF
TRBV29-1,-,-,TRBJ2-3,TGCAGCGTTGAGGGGGGGGCGGGACATACAGATACGCAGTATTTT,CSVEGGAGHTDTQYF
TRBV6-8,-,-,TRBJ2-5,TGTGCCAGCAGTTACTTAGGGCATGCCGCCGGAGGGGAGACCCAGTACTTC,CASSYLGHAAGGETQYF
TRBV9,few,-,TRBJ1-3,TGTGCCAGCAGCGCGACAAGAGAGGGAAACACCATATATTTT,CASSATREGNTIYF
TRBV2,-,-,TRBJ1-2,TGTGCCAGCAGCTTACAGGGCCCCGTTTTATATGGCTACACCTTC,CASSLQGPVLYGYTF
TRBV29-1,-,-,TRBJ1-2,TGCAGCGTTGAAGTTGGAAACAACAGGGTCTATGGCTACACCTTC,CSVEVGNNRVYGYTF
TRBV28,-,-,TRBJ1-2,TGTGCCAGCCAAGAGAACAGGGACAACTATGGCTACACCTTC,CASQENRDNYGYTF
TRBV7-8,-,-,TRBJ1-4,TGTGCCAGCAGCTTATGGCAGGACACCGAAAAACTGTTTTTT,CASSLWQDTEKLFF
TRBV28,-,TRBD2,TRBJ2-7,TGTGCCAGCACTTCCGCAGGGAGGGACTACGAGCAGTACTTC,CASTSAGRDYEQYF
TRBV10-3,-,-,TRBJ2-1,TGTGCCATCAGTTTATTCAATGAGCAGTTCTTC,CAISLFNEQFF
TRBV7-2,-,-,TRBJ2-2,TGTGCCAGCAGCCCGGGCCCTACAGGTACCGGGGAGCTGTTTTTT,CASSPGPTGTGELFF
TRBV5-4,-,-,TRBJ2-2,TGTGCCAGCAGCTTGGAGGGGAACACCGGGGAGCTGTTTTTT,CASSLEGNTGELFF
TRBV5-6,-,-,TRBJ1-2,TGTGCCAGCAGCTTGGAGGGCCAACCTTTTTATGGCTACACCTTC,CASSLEGQPFYGYTF
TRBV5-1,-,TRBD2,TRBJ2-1,TGCGCCAGCAGTTTTAGCGGGAGTCTTAGTTACAATGAGCAGTTCTTC,CASSFSGSLSYNEQFF
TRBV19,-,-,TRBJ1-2,TGTGCCACCGACCTTTACACCTTC,CATDLYTF
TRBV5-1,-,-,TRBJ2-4,TGCGCCAGCAGCTTTCGTCCCGGGGAAAACATTCAGTACTTC,CASSFRPGENIQYF
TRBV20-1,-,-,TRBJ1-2,TGCAGTGCTAGCAGGTCCTATGGCTACACCTTC,CSASRSYGYTF
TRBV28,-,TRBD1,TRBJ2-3,TGTGCCAGCAGCCCAGCGCTAGGACAGGGGGATACGCAGTATTTT,CASSPALGQGDTQYF
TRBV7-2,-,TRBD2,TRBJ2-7,TGTGCCAGCAGCTTAGTCGGGAGGATCCACGAGCAGTACTTC,CASSLVGRIHEQYF
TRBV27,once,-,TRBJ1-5,TGTGCCAGCAGTTTTGGCAGAAAAATAGAAGGCAATCAGCCCCAGCATTTT,CASSFGRKIEGNQPQHF
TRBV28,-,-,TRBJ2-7,TGTGCCAGCTATACCTTTTCCCAACAGGGAGTCGAGCAGTACTTC,CASYTFSQQGVEQYF
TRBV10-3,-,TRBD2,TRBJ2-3,TGTGCCATCAGTGGGAGCGGGAGCGGGGATACGCAGTATTTT,CAISGSGSGDTQYF
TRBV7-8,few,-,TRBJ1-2,TGTGCCAGCAGCTTACGGGAAACCGACTATGGCTACACCTTC,CASSLRETDYGYTF
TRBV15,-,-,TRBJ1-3,TGTGCCACCAGCAGAGCGGGGCTTGGAAACACCATATATTTT,CATSRAGLGNTIYF
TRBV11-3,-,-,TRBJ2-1,TGTGCCAGCAGCCCGGGACTTTTCAATGAGCAGTTCTTC,CASSPGLFNEQFF